The 13 T cell receptor beta chains below were found in one sample sequenced in a study of a mutant IDH1 vaccine in newly diagnosed glioma. Their antigens remain unidentified. Indicated time point: week 5, during vaccination. A 20-mer mutant IDH1 peptide at 300 ug was injected subcutaneously with topical imiquimod. Assay: immunoSEQ multiplex PCR; the TCRdb copy retains only in-frame clones and omits some. The sample includes roughly 39,000 clones, around 78% of them seen just once. This material consisted of PBMCs, taken from a glioma patient whose treatment included an IDH1 peptide vaccine. The receptors were gathered from a middle-aged man with glioma.

This clone came up a few times. The chain links TRBV5-5 to TRBJ1-5, with D hard to call. Deletions cut 1 base from V and 4 bases from J, with 12 bases between. Germline V gives CDR1 SGHKS, CDR2 YYEKEE (reference sequence). The CDR3 consists of 15 residues. This CDR3 is CASSLYEALNQPQHF. The CDR3 nucleotides read TGTGCCAGCAGCTTGTATGAGGCACTAAATCAGCCCCAGCATTTT.

V gene TRBV6-1 combines with J gene TRBJ1-1, with D tentatively TRBD1 (5 bases). Trimming pared 2 bases from V and 2 bases from J, leaving 12 bases between. The germline V gene has CDR1 MNHNS and CDR2 SASEGT. The CDR3 extends over 15 amino acids. The CDR3 spells CASSETSTANTEAFF. CDR3 coding DNA: TGTGCCAGCAGTGAAACGTCGACAGCTAACACTGAAGCTTTCTTT.

This chain joins TRBV6-5 and TRBJ1-2; 8 nucleotides match TRBD1. Germline values: CDR1 MNHEY, CDR2 SVGAGI. The J segment lost 4 bases and the V segment lost 0 bases, leaving 4 bases of the junction unmatched. The CDR3 covers 15 residues. The CDR3 bases are TGTGCCAGCAGTTACTCCCAGGGGGCACTCTATGGCTACACCTTC. Translation gives CASSYSQGALYGYTF.

This clone was found a few times. This chain uses TRBV5-4 with TRBJ1-2; D is uncertain. Germline V gene lookup returns CDR1 SGHNT and CDR2 YYREEE (reference sequence). Trimming shortened V by 0 bases and J by 7 bases, and 13 bases separated the two germline ends. The CDR3 is made up of 14 amino acids. CDR3 sequence: CASSLAGRVPGYTF. The CDR3, as DNA: TGTGCCAGCAGCTTGGCAGGCCGGGTTCCTGGCTACACCTTC.

This sequence joins TRBV7-2 and TRBJ2-7, with D perhaps matching TRBD1 (5 bases). Trimming stripped 4 bases from V and 0 bases from J, with 10 bases between. This CDR3 spans 14 amino acids. Germline CDR1 is SGHTA and CDR2 is FQGNSA. The CDR3 nucleotides read TGTGCCAGCAGCTCCAGGACAATCTCCTACGAGCAGTACTTC. It yields the protein CASSSRTISYEQYF.

The rearrangement joins TRBV9 to TRBJ1-5; no firm D call. The CDR3 totals 13 residues. Trimming removed 5 bases from V and 7 bases from J, with 13 bases in between. Per the germline V gene, CDR1 is SGDLS and CDR2 is YYNGEE. The CDR3 reads CASSEMLGQPQHF. CDR3 DNA: TGTGCCAGCAGTGAAATGTTGGGGCAGCCCCAGCATTTT.

The rearrangement joins TRBV11-3 to TRBJ2-2, with D perhaps assigned TRBD1 or TRBD2 (7 bases each). The germline V and J ends were trimmed by 7 bases and 12 bases, with 15 bases remaining between them. Germline assignment: CDR1 SGHNT and CDR2 YENEEA. The CDR3 covers 12 residues. CDR3 in amino acids: CASNKQGGQLFF. The CDR3 nucleotides read TGTGCCAGCAACAAGCAGGGGGGGCAGCTGTTTTTT.

The chain links TRBV20-1 to TRBJ1-5; no definite D call. The CDR3 consists of 11 residues. Germline values: CDR1 DFQATT, CDR2 SNEGSKA (reference sequence). Trimming took 5 bases from V and 5 from J, leaving 7 bases between them. CDR3 amino acids: CSAGLDQPQHF. CDR3 nucleotides: TGCAGTGCTGGATTAGATCAGCCCCAGCATTTT.

J is TRBJ1-6 and V is TRBV5-4; tentatively, D is TRBD1 (5 bases). The V gene lost 3 bases and the J gene lost 11 bases, with 15 bases spanning the gap. Germline CDR1 is SGHNT and CDR2 is YYREEE (reference sequence). This CDR3 has 14 residues. The CDR3 DNA reads as TGTGCCAGCAGCTCACAGGCGTCGGGGACACCCCTCCACTTT. Translation: CASSSQASGTPLHF.

This clone showed up just a few times. This chain connects TRBV27 to TRBJ1-1; 9 bases align to TRBD1. Germline CDR1 MNHEY, CDR2 SMNVEV (reference sequence). V trimming: 0 bases; J trimming: 3 bases; junction bases outside the gene matches: 8. The CDR3 sequence is 17 residues long. Here the CDR3 reads CASSLSPDRGRDTEAFF. The CDR3 DNA is TGTGCCAGCAGTTTATCGCCGGACAGGGGAAGGGACACTGAAGCTTTCTTT.

The rearrangement links TRBV18 to TRBJ1-3; D not certain. The germline CDR1 and CDR2 sequences are KGHSH and LQKENI. The CDR3 length is 14 residues. Trimming took off 0 bases at V and 3 bases at J, with 6 bases between the two ends. The CDR3 region is CASSPPTLGNTIYF. The CDR3 DNA follows: TGTGCCAGCTCACCACCGACTCTTGGAAACACCATATATTTT.

This clone has a handful of counts. This chain uses TRBV15 with TRBJ1-5; maybe TRBD1 (6 bases). Between the trimmed V and J ends, which lost 2 bases and 1 base, there was a span of 9 bases. The length of the CDR3 is 15 residues. Per the germline V gene, CDR1 is LNHNV and CDR2 is YYDKDF (reference sequence). The CDR3, as DNA: TGTGCCACCAGCAGAAGGGGGAGCAGCAATCAGCCCCAGCATTTT. Protein: CATSRRGSSNQPQHF.

The chain carries TRBV6-5 and TRBJ1-2; 8 bases are a match to TRBD1. Trimming took 2 bases from V and 3 from J; bases not matched to a gene: 8. The CDR3 contains 16 residues. From germline, CDR1 is MNHEY and CDR2 SVGAGI. The DNA for the CDR3 is TGTGCCAGCAGTTACACGAGACAGGGGACTCACTATGGCTACACCTTC. Translation gives CASSYTRQGTHYGYTF.